The T cell receptor beta chain described here comes from a study of metastatic and nonmetastatic thyroid tumors. Overall study context: For malignant and benign thyroid patients, tumor or nodule tissue and blood were the sources whose repertoires were compared.

V shed 5 bases and J shed 7 bases, with 15 bases lying between them. This CDR3 is built from 13 residues. Germline V gene lookup returns CDR1 MNHEY and CDR2 SMNVEV (reference sequence). This clone was observed a few times. Each patient came to thyroid surgery without any prior treatment (of any kind). From the PCR reads, TCRdb re-called clones with MiXCR. The data hold about 15,000 clones, with 24% observed a single time. The sample taken for sequencing was tumor tissue. The receptor was derived from a female donor with papillary thyroid cancer or a benign thyroid nodule (not recorded which). Some clones in this sample may be carry-over from other donors' samples. The chain couples TRBV27 to TRBJ2-7; D is unclear. CDR3 amino acids: CASSGLGEREQYF. For the CDR3, the DNA is TGTGCCAGCAGTGGTTTAGGTGAGAGGGAGCAGTACTTC.